Listed here is a single TCR beta chain. Time point reported: pre-sensitization, week 0. The treatment is: therapeutic diphenylcyclopropenone sensitization with weekly scalp DPC. This sample is part of a study of human T cells and chemical hapten exposure. Germline V gene lookup returns CDR1 SEHNR and CDR2 FQNEAQ (reference sequence). This CDR3 is built from 17 residues. V lost 5 bases, J lost 0 bases, and 17 bases lay in between. Separate cDNA molecules received unique molecular identifiers, which the library attached to them. TCRdb re-called the RACE reads through MiXCR, storing one row per CDR3 protein. The sample shows about 350,000 distinct CDR3 sequences, about 5.4% of them seen only once.

Sequencing was performed on whole blood, taken in connection with sensitization to the hapten diphenylcyclopropenone (DPC). This clonotype originated in a woman younger than 35 with alopecia areata. Some clones in this sample may be carry-over from other donors' samples. This chain links TRBV7-9 with TRBJ2-1; D is perhaps TRBD2 (7 bases). CDR3 in DNA: TGTGCCAGCAGCCTAGGGGGGGCCTTGAGCTCCTACAATGAGCAGTTCTTC. Protein: CASSLGGALSSYNEQFF.